These 4 T cell receptor beta chains were all obtained from the same sample, sequenced in a study of T cell responses to AZD1222 COVID-19 vaccine. Assay used: immunoSEQ multiplex PCR; TCRdb lists only in-frame clones, some missing. The table shows some 90,000 clones, with about 90% occurring only once. Sequences were derived from peripheral blood, sampled on day 0 of AZD1222 vaccination. Receptors were obtained from an adult in good health.

V is TRBV2 and J is TRBJ2-3, with a possible D match to TRBD1 (5 bases). CDR1 and CDR2 from the germline V gene are SNHLY and FYNNEI. Trimming took 4 bases from V and 1 from J, leaving 15 bases between them. The CDR3 length is 16 residues. The CDR3 DNA sequence: TGTGCCAGCAGTGCCCAGGGCGCAATGGGCACAGATACGCAGTATTTT. Protein product: CASSAQGAMGTDTQYF.

V and J are TRBV5-4 and TRBJ2-3; 10 bases match TRBD1. The CDR3 loop spans 16 amino acids. Germline V gene data show CDR1 as SGHNT and CDR2 as YYREEE (reference sequence). V trimming: 4 bases; J trimming: 2 bases; junction bases outside the gene matches: 7. This CDR3 reads CASSRGGTGATDTQYF. For the CDR3, the DNA is TGTGCCAGCAGCCGGGGGGGGACAGGGGCCACAGATACGCAGTATTTT.

The V call is TRBV4-3, the J call TRBJ1-1; D not resolved. V lost 1 base and J lost 7, with 13 bases in between. The germline CDR1 and CDR2 sequences are LGHNA and YSLEER. The CDR3 spans 14 residues. In DNA form, the CDR3 reads TGCGCCAGCAGCCAAGCAGTCGGCCGTTTTGAAGCTTTCTTT. It codes for CASSQAVGRFEAFF.

The genes are TRBV6-5 and TRBJ1-2; weak D call: TRBD1 (6 bases). V lost 0 bases and J lost 8, with 10 bases in between. This CDR3 region has 13 residues. Germline V gene data show CDR1 as MNHEY and CDR2 as SVGAGI. CDR3: CASSYSQGTGYTF. The CDR3 DNA sequence: TGTGCCAGCAGTTACTCCCAGGGGACGGGCTACACCTTC.